The 5 T cell receptor beta chains below come from one sample, sequenced in a study of blood T cell repertoires in COVID-19. The table came from immunoSEQ multiplex PCR; TCRdb's copy has only in-frame clones and leaves some out. The table has about 130,000 clones, about four fifths seen once. The sample was peripheral blood. These receptors originate from a woman aged 25 to 39 who had recovered from COVID-19.

The chain combines TRBV9 with TRBJ2-1; D possibly corresponds to TRBD2 (5 bases). Germline V gene data show CDR1 as SGDLS and CDR2 as YYNGEE. The CDR3 consists of 15 residues. Trimming removed 4 bases at V and 0 bases at J, with 11 bases between. The CDR3 coding sequence is TGTGCCAGCAGCCGGACTGATAGCTCCTACAATGAGCAGTTCTTC. Protein sequence: CASSRTDSSYNEQFF.

The genes are TRBV27 and TRBJ2-5, with a tentative D call TRBD2 (5 bases). V lost 3 bases and J lost 5, with 16 bases in between. The CDR3 length is 15 residues. CDR1 MNHEY and CDR2 SMNVEV come from the germline V gene (reference sequence). CDR3 region: CASSLRERGDETQYF. The CDR3 region has the DNA TGTGCCAGCAGTTTGAGGGAACGGGGTGACGAGACCCAGTACTTC.

This chain joins TRBV4-1 and TRBJ2-3; TRBD2 agrees at 7 bases. There are 16 residues in the CDR3. The V and J ends lost 2 bases and 2 bases, in that order; junction bases with no gene match: 7. Germline V CDR1 and CDR2: MGHRA, YSYEKL. CDR3 coding DNA: TGCGCCAGCAGCCAATCATCCGGGGGGTCCACAGATACGCAGTATTTT. Protein sequence: CASSQSSGGSTDTQYF.

V and J are TRBV4-1 and TRBJ2-1, with D possibly matching TRBD2 (5 bases). V was cut by 0 bases and J by 4 bases, with 10 bases left in between. Germline V CDR1 and CDR2: MGHRA, YSYEKL. The CDR3 sequence is 15 residues long. CDR3 in amino acids: CASSQDLAQYNEQFF. The DNA of the CDR3 is TGCGCCAGCAGCCAAGATCTAGCCCAGTACAATGAGCAGTTCTTC.

This sequence joins TRBV19 and TRBJ1-6; TRBD1 is a possible D gene (6 bases). The V gene's germline CDR1 is LNHDA and CDR2 SQIVND (reference sequence). The CDR3 totals 17 residues. The V end lost 3 bases, the J end lost 5 bases, and 17 bases lay between the germline ends. CDR3 sequence: CASSIPGAVGDNSPLHF. CDR3 nucleotide sequence: TGTGCCAGTAGTATCCCAGGGGCAGTAGGTGATAATTCACCCCTCCACTTT. The variable domain in full, with the rest retrieved from reference TRBV19 and TRBJ1-6, is DGGITQSPKYLFRKEGQNVTLSCEQNLNHDAMYWYRQDPGQGLRLIYYSQIVNDFQKGDIAEGYSVSREKKESFPLTVTSAQKNPTAFYLCASSIPGAVGDNSPLHFGNGTRLTVT.